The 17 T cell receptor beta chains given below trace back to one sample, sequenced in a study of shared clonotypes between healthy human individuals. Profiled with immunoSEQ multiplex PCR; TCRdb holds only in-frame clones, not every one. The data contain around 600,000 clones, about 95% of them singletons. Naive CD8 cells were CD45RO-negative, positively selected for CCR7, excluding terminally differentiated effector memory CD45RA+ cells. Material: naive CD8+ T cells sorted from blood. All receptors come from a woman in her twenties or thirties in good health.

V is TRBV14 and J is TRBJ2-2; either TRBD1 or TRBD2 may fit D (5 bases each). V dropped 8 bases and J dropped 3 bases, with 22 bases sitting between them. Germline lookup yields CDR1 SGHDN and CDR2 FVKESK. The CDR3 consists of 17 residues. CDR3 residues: CASAFTFGDGYTGELFF. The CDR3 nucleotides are TGTGCCAGCGCTTTCACTTTCGGGGACGGCTACACCGGGGAGCTGTTTTTT.

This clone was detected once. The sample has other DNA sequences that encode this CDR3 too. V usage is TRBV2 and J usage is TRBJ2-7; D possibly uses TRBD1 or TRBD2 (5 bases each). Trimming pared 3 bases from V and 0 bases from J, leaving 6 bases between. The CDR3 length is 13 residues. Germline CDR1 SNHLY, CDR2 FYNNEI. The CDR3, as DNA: TGTGCCAGCAGTGAGAGGGGCTCCTACGAGCAGTACTTC. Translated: CASSERGSYEQYF.

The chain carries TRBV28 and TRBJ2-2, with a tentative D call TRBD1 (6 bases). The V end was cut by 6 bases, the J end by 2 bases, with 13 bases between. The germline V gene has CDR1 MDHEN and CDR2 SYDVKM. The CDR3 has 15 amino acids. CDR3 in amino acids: CASRTIRGNTGELFF. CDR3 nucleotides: TGTGCCAGCAGAACTATCAGGGGAAACACCGGGGAGCTGTTTTTT. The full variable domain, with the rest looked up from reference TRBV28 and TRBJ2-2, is DVKVTQSSRYLVKRTGEKVFLECVQDMDHENMFWYRQDPGLGLRLIYFSYDVKMKEKGDIPEGYSVSREKKERFSLILESASTNQTSMYLCASRTIRGNTGELFFGEGSRLTVL.

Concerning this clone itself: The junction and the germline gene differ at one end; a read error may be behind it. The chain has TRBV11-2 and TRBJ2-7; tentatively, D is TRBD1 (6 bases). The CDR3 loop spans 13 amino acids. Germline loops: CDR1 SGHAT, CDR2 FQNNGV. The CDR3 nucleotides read TGTGCCAGCAGCATAGACCCCACAGGGGAGCAGTACTTC. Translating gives CASSIDPTGEQYF.

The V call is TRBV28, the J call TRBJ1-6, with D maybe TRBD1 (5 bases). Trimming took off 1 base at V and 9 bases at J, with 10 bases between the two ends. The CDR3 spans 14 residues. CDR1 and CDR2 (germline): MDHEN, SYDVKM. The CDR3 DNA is TGTGCCAGCAGTTTATCGTCGGGGGGTTCACCCCTCCACTTT. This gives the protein CASSLSSGGSPLHF.

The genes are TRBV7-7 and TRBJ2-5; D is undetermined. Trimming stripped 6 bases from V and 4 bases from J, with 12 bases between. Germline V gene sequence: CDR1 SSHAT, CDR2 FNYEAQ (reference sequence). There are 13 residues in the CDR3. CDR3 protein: CASSPLRRETQYF. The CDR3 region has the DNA TGTGCCAGCAGTCCTCTCCGCCGAGAGACCCAGTACTTC.

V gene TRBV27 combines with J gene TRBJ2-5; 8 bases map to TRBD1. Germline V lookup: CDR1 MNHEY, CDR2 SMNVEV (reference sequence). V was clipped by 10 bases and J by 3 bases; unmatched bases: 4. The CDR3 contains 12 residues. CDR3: CATRTGKETQYF. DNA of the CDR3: TGTGCCACCCGGACAGGGAAAGAGACCCAGTACTTC.

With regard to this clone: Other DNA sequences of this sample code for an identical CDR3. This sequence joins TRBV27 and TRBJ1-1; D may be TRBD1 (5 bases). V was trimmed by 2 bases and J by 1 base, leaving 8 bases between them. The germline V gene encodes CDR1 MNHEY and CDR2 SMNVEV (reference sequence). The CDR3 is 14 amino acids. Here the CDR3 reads CASSLIGGNTEAFF. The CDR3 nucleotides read TGTGCCAGCAGTTTAATTGGGGGGAACACTGAAGCTTTCTTT.

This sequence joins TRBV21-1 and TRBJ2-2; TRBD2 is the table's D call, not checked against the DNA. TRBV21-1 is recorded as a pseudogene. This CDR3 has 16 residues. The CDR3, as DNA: TGTGCCAGCAAAAAAAGGGTGGGAGTGCACACCGGGGAGCTGTTTTTT. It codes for CASKKRVGVHTGELFF.

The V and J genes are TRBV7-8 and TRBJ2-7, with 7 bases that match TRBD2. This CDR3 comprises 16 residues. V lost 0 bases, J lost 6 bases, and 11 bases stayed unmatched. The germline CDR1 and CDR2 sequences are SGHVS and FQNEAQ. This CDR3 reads CASSLALIGRSGEQYF. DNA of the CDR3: TGTGCCAGCAGCTTAGCGTTGATCGGGAGGTCTGGCGAGCAGTACTTC.

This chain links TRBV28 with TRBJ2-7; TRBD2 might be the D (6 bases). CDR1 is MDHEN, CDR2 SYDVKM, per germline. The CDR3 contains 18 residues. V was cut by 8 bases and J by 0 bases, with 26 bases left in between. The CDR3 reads CASFGLRTNRRGSYEQYF. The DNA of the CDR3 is TGTGCCAGCTTCGGGCTCAGGACCAACCGGCGGGGCTCCTACGAGCAGTACTTC.

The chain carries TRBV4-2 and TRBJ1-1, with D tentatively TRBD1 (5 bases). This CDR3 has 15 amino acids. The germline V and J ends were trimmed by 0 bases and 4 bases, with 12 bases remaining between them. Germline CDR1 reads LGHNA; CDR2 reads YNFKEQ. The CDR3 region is CASSQEVGVSTEAFF. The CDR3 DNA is TGTGCCAGCAGCCAAGAAGTAGGGGTCAGCACTGAAGCTTTCTTT.

This CDR3 reads CASSRSTSLFPDTQYF. The CDR3 DNA sequence: TGTGCCAGCAGCCGATCGACTAGCCTTTTTCCAGATACGCAGTATTTT. The J gene is TRBJ2-3, the V gene TRBV13; 7 nucleotides agree with TRBD2. V trimming: 5 bases; J trimming: 4 bases; junction bases outside the gene matches: 12. The CDR3 is 16 residues long. The V gene's germline CDR1 is PRHDT and CDR2 FYEKMQ (reference sequence).

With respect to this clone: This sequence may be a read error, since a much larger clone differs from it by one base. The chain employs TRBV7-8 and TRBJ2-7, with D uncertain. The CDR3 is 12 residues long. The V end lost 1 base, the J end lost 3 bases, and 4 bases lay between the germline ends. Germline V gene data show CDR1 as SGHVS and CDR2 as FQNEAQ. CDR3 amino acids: CASSLGVYEQYF. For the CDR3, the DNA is TGTGCCAGCAGCTTAGGGGTCTACGAGCAGTACTTC.

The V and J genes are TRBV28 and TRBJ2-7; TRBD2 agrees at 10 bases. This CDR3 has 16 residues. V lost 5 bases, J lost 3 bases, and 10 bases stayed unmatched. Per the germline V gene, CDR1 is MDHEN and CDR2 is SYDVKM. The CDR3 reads CASSPPQREGLYEQYF. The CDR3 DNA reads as TGTGCCAGCAGTCCCCCACAGCGGGAGGGCCTCTACGAGCAGTACTTC.

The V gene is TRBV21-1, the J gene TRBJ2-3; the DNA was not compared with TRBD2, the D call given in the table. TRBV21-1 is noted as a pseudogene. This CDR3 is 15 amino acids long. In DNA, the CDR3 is TGTGCCAGCAGCCCTAGCGGGAGGGCAGGGGATACGCAGTATTTT. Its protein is CASSPSGRAGDTQYF.

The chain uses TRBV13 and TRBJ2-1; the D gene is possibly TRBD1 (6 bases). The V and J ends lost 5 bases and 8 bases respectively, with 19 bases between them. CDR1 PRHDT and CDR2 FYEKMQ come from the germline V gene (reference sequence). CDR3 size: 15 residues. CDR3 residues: CASSNQGSREDEQFF. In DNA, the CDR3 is TGTGCCAGCAGCAACCAGGGGTCACGAGAGGATGAGCAGTTCTTC.